The clone carrying this T cell receptor beta chain was found a few times. As yet, its antigen is unknown. The TCRbeta library incorporated unique molecular identifiers. MiXCR, run by TCRdb on the PCR reads, gives a single entry per CDR3 protein. The sample lists hundreds of thousands of distinct CDR3 sequences, roughly a tenth occurring once. This sample was taken from a study of T-cell reconstitution after alpha-beta-depleted transplantation in children. Points from the study as a whole: Among T cells one year after transplant, newly produced cells accounted for most counts and diversity. Several hundred rapidly expanded clones from non-depleted graft cells reportedly supplied alpha-beta T cells about two months post-transplant. Surviving recipient T cells and thymic progenitors produced the high day-60 TCRbeta diversity seen in some patients.

This TCR came from a boy under three years old with acute myeloid leukemia, due to receive a stem cell transplant. The sample was PBMCs, taken before TCRalphabeta/CD19-depleted stem cell transplant.

CDR3 coding DNA: TGTGCCAGCAGCTTAGATTTCTCGGCTAGCGGAATCCAAGAGACCCAGTACTTC. This codes for CASSLDFSASGIQETQYF. This rearrangement joins TRBV11-2 to TRBJ2-5; the match to TRBD2 covers 7 bases. The V and J ends lost 0 bases and 1 base, in that order; junction bases with no gene match: 11. Germline CDR1 is SGHAT and CDR2 is FQNNGV. The CDR3 spans 18 residues.